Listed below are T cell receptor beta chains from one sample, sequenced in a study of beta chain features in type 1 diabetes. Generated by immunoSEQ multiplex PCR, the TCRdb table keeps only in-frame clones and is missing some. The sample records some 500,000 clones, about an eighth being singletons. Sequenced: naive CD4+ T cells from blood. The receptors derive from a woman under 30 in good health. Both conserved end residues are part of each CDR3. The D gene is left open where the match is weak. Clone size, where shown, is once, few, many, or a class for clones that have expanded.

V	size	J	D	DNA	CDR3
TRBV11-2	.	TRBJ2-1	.	TGTGCCAGCAGCCCCTCGGACCCGCAGTTCTTC	CASSPSDPQFF
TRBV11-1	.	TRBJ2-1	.	TGTGCCAGCACGGACCGGTACAATGAGCAGTTCTTC	CASTDRYNEQFF
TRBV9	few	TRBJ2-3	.	TGTGCCAGCAGCGTTTCTGGGGTGAGGGGCACAGATACGCAGTATTTT	CASSVSGVRGTDTQYF
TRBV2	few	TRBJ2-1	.	TGTGCCAGCAGTGAAGGGTTCAATGAGCAGTTCTTC	CASSEGFNEQFF
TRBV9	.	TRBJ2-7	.	TGTGCCAGCAGCTCGGGGAGCCCTCGATACGAGCAGTACTTC	CASSSGSPRYEQYF
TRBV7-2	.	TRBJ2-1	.	TGTGCCAGCAGCTCAAGTGTGGAGCAGTTCTTC	CASSSSVEQFF
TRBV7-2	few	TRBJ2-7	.	TGTGCCAGCTCCTTAGGGCCCGAGCAGTACTTC	CASSLGPEQYF
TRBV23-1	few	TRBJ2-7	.	TGCGCCAGCAGTCTTGGGTCCGGCGAGCAGTACTTC	CASSLGSGEQYF
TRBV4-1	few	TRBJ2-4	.	TGCGCCAGCAGGCCCGAAAACATTCAGTACTTC	CASRPENIQYF
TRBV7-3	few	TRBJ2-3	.	TGTGCCAGCAGGAGACAGAAGTTCACAGATACGCAGTATTTT	CASRRQKFTDTQYF
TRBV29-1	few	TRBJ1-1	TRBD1	TGCAGCGTTGAGAGGGGACAGGTAAACACTGAAGCTTTCTTT	CSVERGQVNTEAFF
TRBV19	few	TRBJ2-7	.	TGTGCCAGCATGGGGACGCCTTCCTACGAGCAGTACTTC	CASMGTPSYEQYF
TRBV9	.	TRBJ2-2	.	TGTGCCAGCAGCGTAGCCCCAGAGACCGGGGAGCTGTTTTTT	CASSVAPETGELFF
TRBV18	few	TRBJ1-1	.	TGTGCCAGCTCAACAGACAGGAACACTGAAGCTTTCTTT	CASSTDRNTEAFF
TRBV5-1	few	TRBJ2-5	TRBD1	TGCGCCAGCAGCCCGGGACAGGGAAAAGAGACCCAGTACTTC	CASSPGQGKETQYF
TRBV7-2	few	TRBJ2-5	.	TGTGCCAGCAGCTTAGCCCCTCCGAACCAAGAGACCCAGTACTTC	CASSLAPPNQETQYF
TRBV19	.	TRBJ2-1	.	TGTGCCAGTAGTAATGGGCATGAGCAGTTCTTC	CASSNGHEQFF
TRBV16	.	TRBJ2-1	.	TGTGCCAGCAGCCACCTCCATACCCGCCTTAGGGTGAATGAGCAGTTCTTC	CASSHLHTRLRVNEQFF
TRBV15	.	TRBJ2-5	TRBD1	TGTGCCACCAGCCGCAGGGGGCAGAGAGAGACCCAGTACTTC	CATSRRGQRETQYF
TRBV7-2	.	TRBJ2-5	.	TGTGCCAGCAGGAAGGCGGAGACCCAGTACTTC	CASRKAETQYF
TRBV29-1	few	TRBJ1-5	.	TGCAGCGTACAAATGGGAAATAGCAATCAGCCCCAGCATTTT	CSVQMGNSNQPQHF
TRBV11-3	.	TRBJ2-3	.	TGTGCCAGCAGCCCGACCCGCCTCCGGGACAGCACAGATACGCAGTATTTT	CASSPTRLRDSTDTQYF
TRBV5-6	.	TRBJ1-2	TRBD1	TGTGCCAGCAGCACGGACAGGCCCTCCGCCCTCTATGGCTACACCTTC	CASSTDRPSALYGYTF
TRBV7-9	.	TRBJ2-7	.	TGTGCCAGCAGCTTAACGGGAGCTGGGTCCTACGAGCAGTACTTC	CASSLTGAGSYEQYF
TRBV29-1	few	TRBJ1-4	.	TGCAGCGCTCTGACAGGTTCTACCGAAAAACTGTTTTTT	CSALTGSTEKLFF
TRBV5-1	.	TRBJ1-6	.	TGCGCCAGCAGCTTGGAGGGTGAATCACCCCTCCACTTT	CASSLEGESPLHF
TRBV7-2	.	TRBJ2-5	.	TGTGCCAGCAGCCTAAGGACTCCTGCAGGGGAGACCCAGTACTTC	CASSLRTPAGETQYF
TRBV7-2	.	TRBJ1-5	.	TGTGCCAGCAGCTTAGTGGAGGGGCTTTTCAATCAGCCCCAGCATTTT	CASSLVEGLFNQPQHF
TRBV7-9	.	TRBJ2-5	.	TGTGCCAGCAGCCTCCAACTGGGGACCCGGGGGACCCAGTACTTC	CASSLQLGTRGTQYF
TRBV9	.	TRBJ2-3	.	TGTGCCAGCAGCGCCAGCCTTAGCGGAGATACGCAGTATTTT	CASSASLSGDTQYF
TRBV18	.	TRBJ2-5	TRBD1	TGTGCCACCTCCGGGACAGGACAAGAGACCCAGTACTTC	CATSGTGQETQYF
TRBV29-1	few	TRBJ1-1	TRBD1	TGCAGCGTAGCAGGGGGGATGAACACTGAAGCTTTCTTT	CSVAGGMNTEAFF
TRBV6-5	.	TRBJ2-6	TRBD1	TGTGCCAGCAGTTACTCCCGGGACAGGGTTGTCAACGTCCTGACTTTC	CASSYSRDRVVNVLTF
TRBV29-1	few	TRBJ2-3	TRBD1	TGCAGCCACAAGACAGGGGACGGGGATACGCAGTATTTT	CSHKTGDGDTQYF
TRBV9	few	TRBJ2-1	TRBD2	TGTGCCAGCAGCGTACAAAGCGGGGGTGGCTACAATGAGCAGTTCTTC	CASSVQSGGGYNEQFF